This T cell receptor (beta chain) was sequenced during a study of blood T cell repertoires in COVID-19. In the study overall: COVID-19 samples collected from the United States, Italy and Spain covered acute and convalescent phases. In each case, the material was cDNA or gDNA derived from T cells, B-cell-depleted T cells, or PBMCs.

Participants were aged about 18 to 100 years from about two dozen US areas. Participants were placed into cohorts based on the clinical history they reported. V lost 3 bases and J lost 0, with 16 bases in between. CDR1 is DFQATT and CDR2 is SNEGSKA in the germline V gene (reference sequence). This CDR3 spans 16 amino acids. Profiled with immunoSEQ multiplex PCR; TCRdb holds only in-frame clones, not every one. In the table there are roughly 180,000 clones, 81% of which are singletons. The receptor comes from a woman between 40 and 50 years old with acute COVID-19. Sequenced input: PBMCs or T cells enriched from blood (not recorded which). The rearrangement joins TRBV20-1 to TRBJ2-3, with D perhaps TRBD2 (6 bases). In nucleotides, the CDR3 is TGCAGTGCTAGTCCCACTAGCAGCACTAGCACAGATACGCAGTATTTT. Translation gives CSASPTSSTSTDTQYF.